This entry lists 20 T cell receptor beta chains sequenced from one sample in a study of blood T cell repertoires in COVID-19. The repertoire was sequenced with immunoSEQ multiplex PCR; TCRdb's copy has only in-frame clones and lacks some. This table holds 160,000 or so clones, approximately 93% found once. The source material was peripheral blood. These receptors originate from a woman aged 55 to 70 with COVID-19, enrolled during active disease.

This clone was picked up one time. The chain has TRBV3-1 (or the pseudogene TRBV3-2) and TRBJ2-3; weak D call: TRBD2 (6 bases). V lost 8 bases to trimming and J lost 1 base, with 7 bases between them. CDR1 LGHDT and CDR2 YNNKEL come from the germline V gene (reference sequence). The CDR3 spans 12 residues. The chain's CDR3 is CASQRGTDTQYF. The CDR3 DNA sequence: TGTGCCAGCCAGCGGGGCACAGATACGCAGTATTTT.

The chain has TRBV30 and TRBJ1-5; maybe TRBD1 (5 bases). This CDR3 contains 15 residues. The V end lost 1 base, the J end lost 0 bases, and 10 bases lay between the germline ends. CDR1 GTSNPN and CDR2 SVGIG come from the germline V gene (reference sequence). The CDR3 sequence: CAWSGTTVSNQPQHF. The CDR3, as DNA: TGTGCCTGGAGTGGGACGACAGTTAGCAATCAGCCCCAGCATTTT. Full variable domain (outside the CDR3, taken from reference TRBV30 and TRBJ1-5): SQTIHQWPATLVQPVGSPLSLECTVEGTSNPNLYWYRQAAGRGLQLLFYSVGIGQISSEVPQNLSASRPQDRQFILSSKKLLLSDSGFYLCAWSGTTVSNQPQHFGDGTRLSIL.

This clone came up once. The CDR3 sequence: CASAPPTGTDTQYF. In nucleotides, the CDR3 is TGTGCTAGTGCCCCCCCGACAGGCACAGATACGCAGTATTTT. The chain uses TRBV12-5 and TRBJ2-3; TRBD1 is a possible D gene (5 bases). There are 14 residues in the CDR3. The V end lost 7 bases, the J end lost 1 base, and 12 bases lay between the germline ends. Per the germline V gene, CDR1 is LGHNT and CDR2 is FRNRAP. Variable domain in full (rest from reference TRBV12-5 and TRBJ2-3): DARVTQTPRHKVTEMGQEVTMRCQPILGHNTVFWYRQTMMQGLELLAYFRNRAPLDDSGMPKDRFSAEMPDATLATLKIQPSEPRDSAVYFCASAPPTGTDTQYFGPGTRLTVL.

The CDR3 reads CASSRASGGMLTYEQYF. For the CDR3, the DNA is TGTGCCAGCAGCCGGGCGAGCGGGGGGATGTTAACCTACGAGCAGTACTTC. This sequence joins TRBV5-4 and TRBJ2-7, with TRBD2 identical over 9 bases. Germline V gives CDR1 SGHNT, CDR2 YYREEE (reference sequence). CDR3 length equals 17 residues. Trimming removed 4 bases from V and 2 bases from J; junction bases left unmatched: 13.

The genes are TRBV7-8 and TRBJ2-1; D gene ambiguous. V was pared by 1 base and J by 3 bases, with 10 bases between. CDR3 length: 15 residues. The V gene's germline CDR1 is SGHVS and CDR2 FQNEAQ. The CDR3 region has the DNA TGTGCCAGCAGCTTAGATGGTGGCCACTACAATGAGCAGTTCTTC. The encoded protein is CASSLDGGHYNEQFF.

This chain connects TRBV23-1 to TRBJ2-7; TRBD1 might be the D (6 bases). TRBV23-1 is an ORF for which the function is uncertain. This CDR3 spans 16 amino acids. Trimming shortened V by 0 bases and J by 1 base, and 13 bases separated the two germline ends. The CDR3 DNA reads TGCGCCAGCAGTCAATCGTACAGGGCCCCGTCCTACGAGCAGTACTTC. It encodes CASSQSYRAPSYEQYF.

CDR3 sequence: CSAISPYGYTF. As DNA, the CDR3 is TGCAGTGCTATCAGTCCGTATGGCTACACCTTC. The chain employs TRBV20-1 and TRBJ1-2; D unclear. Trimming cost V 4 bases and J 5 bases, with 8 bases left between them. The CDR3 runs 11 residues. Germline loops: CDR1 DFQATT, CDR2 SNEGSKA (reference sequence).

This clone appeared once. This chain joins TRBV27 and TRBJ2-3, with 10 positions matching TRBD1. CDR1 is MNHEY, CDR2 SMNVEV, per germline (reference sequence). The CDR3 extends over 17 amino acids. V was clipped by 4 bases and J by 1 base; unmatched bases: 8. The CDR3 region has the DNA TGTGCCAGCAGTTCACAAAAGACAGGGGGCCGCACAGATACGCAGTATTTT. Translated, it gives CASSSQKTGGRTDTQYF.

This clone was recorded a few times. The chain employs TRBV29-1 and TRBJ2-5; a possible D gene is TRBD2 (7 bases). V shed 8 bases and J shed 4 bases, with 20 bases lying between them. This CDR3 has 14 residues. From germline, CDR1 is SQVTM and CDR2 ANQGSEA. The CDR3 sequence: CSQGGGLAGETQYF. The CDR3 DNA sequence: TGCAGCCAAGGGGGGGGATTAGCCGGAGAGACCCAGTACTTC.

This clone was picked up one time. The chain carries TRBV3-1 (or the pseudogene TRBV3-2) and TRBJ1-5; no firm D call. The germline V gene has CDR1 LGHDT and CDR2 YNNKEL (reference sequence). Between the trimmed V and J ends, which lost 4 bases and 0 bases, there was a span of 4 bases. This CDR3 spans 13 amino acids. The CDR3 region is CASSLYSNQPQHF. In DNA, the CDR3 is TGTGCCAGCAGCCTTTATAGCAATCAGCCCCAGCATTTT.

The chain uses TRBV27 and TRBJ2-1; 11 nucleotides match TRBD2. V was pared by 2 bases and J by 8 bases, with 11 bases of the junction left unmatched. The CDR3 runs 17 residues. Germline values: CDR1 MNHEY, CDR2 SMNVEV (reference sequence). The CDR3 bases are TGTGCCAGCAGTTTAGGGCTAGCGGGGGGCCTACCCCATGAGCAGTTCTTC. Translation gives CASSLGLAGGLPHEQFF.

V and J are TRBV19 and TRBJ1-1; tentatively, D is TRBD1 (5 bases). Germline V CDR1 and CDR2: LNHDA, SQIVND (reference sequence). The CDR3 has 15 amino acids. V was shortened by 5 bases and J by 0 bases, with 13 bases between the two germline ends. CDR3 sequence (DNA): TGTGCCAGTAGTGCAACGACAGTCCTGAACACTGAAGCTTTCTTT. It translates to CASSATTVLNTEAFF.

This rearrangement joins TRBV5-1 to TRBJ1-2; D perhaps matches TRBD1 (5 bases). The CDR3 loop spans 15 amino acids. V was trimmed by 4 bases and J by 0 bases, leaving 13 bases between them. Germline V gene sequence: CDR1 SGHRS, CDR2 YFSETQ. CDR3: CASSPAPGSNYGYTF. CDR3 coding DNA: TGCGCCAGCAGCCCGGCTCCAGGGTCTAACTATGGCTACACCTTC.

This chain links TRBV28 with TRBJ1-2; no clear D gene. CDR3 size: 13 residues. V gave up 6 bases and J gave up 0 bases, with 8 bases separating them. Germline-derived CDR1 and CDR2 are MDHEN and SYDVKM. Here the CDR3 DNA reads TGTGCCAGCAGCCGCTTAGCTAACTATGGCTACACCTTC. Protein product: CASSRLANYGYTF.

The genes are TRBV9 and TRBJ2-1; D not certain. This CDR3 has 13 residues. CDR1 is SGDLS and CDR2 is YYNGEE in the germline V gene. Between the trimmed V and J ends, which lost 4 bases and 4 bases, there was a span of 9 bases. The DNA for the CDR3 is TGTGCCAGCAGCATCAACACATACAATGAGCAGTTCTTC. Translating gives CASSINTYNEQFF.

This clone was found once. This chain joins TRBV2 and TRBJ2-3; tentatively, D is TRBD1 (5 bases). CDR3 length: 15 residues. Germline lookup yields CDR1 SNHLY and CDR2 FYNNEI. V shed 4 bases and J shed 0 bases, with 11 bases lying between them. The CDR3, as DNA: TGTGCCAGCAGTGTGGGGCAACCTAGCACAGATACGCAGTATTTT. Its protein product is CASSVGQPSTDTQYF.

This clone came up once. The rearrangement uses TRBV5-4 and TRBJ2-3, with TRBD2 as a possible D gene (6 bases). Germline CDR1 SGHNT, CDR2 YYREEE (reference sequence). The CDR3 is made up of 13 amino acids. V was cut by 5 bases and J by 7 bases, with 14 bases left in between. The CDR3: CASRDRDLNTQYF. In DNA form, the CDR3 reads TGTGCCAGCAGGGACCGGGACTTAAATACGCAGTATTTT. The complete variable domain, with remaining parts taken from reference TRBV5-4 and TRBJ2-3, reads ETGVTQSPTHLIKTRGQQVTLRCSSQSGHNTVSWYQQALGQGPQFIFQYYREEENGRGNFPPRFSGLQFPNYSSELNVNALELDDSALYLCASRDRDLNTQYFGPGTRLTVL.

This clone was detected only a few times. The chain uses TRBV6-5 and TRBJ1-1, with TRBD1 matching 7 bases. Germline trimming cut 5 bases from V and 1 base from J; bases unmatched to any gene: 7. Germline V CDR1 and CDR2: MNHEY, SVGAGI. The CDR3 consists of 15 residues. The CDR3 region is CASSNTGTENTEAFF. DNA for the CDR3: TGTGCCAGCAGTAACACCGGGACAGAGAACACTGAAGCTTTCTTT.

This sequence joins TRBV30 and TRBJ1-2; weak D call: TRBD1 (5 bases). V gave up 4 bases and J gave up 2 bases, with 11 bases separating them. Germline values: CDR1 GTSNPN, CDR2 SVGIG (reference sequence). This CDR3 region has 13 residues. The DNA of the CDR3 is TGTGCCTGGACTGGGGCTTTGAACTATGGCTACACCTTC. It specifies CAWTGALNYGYTF.

The chain uses TRBV6-5 and TRBJ1-3; D is uncertain. V lost 2 bases and J 0 bases, leaving 8 bases between the germline ends. The CDR3 is made up of 15 amino acids. The germline V gene has CDR1 MNHEY and CDR2 SVGAGI. CDR3: CASSYRTVSGNTIYF. Here the CDR3 DNA reads TGTGCCAGCAGTTACAGAACAGTCTCTGGAAACACCATATATTTT.